This T cell receptor (beta chain) derives from a study of blood T cell repertoires in COVID-19. Libraries were prepared by immunoSEQ multiplex PCR; TCRdb keeps only in-frame clonotypes and omits some of them. This sample has 150,000 to 200,000 clones, with 80% to 85% found just once. Participants came from roughly 25 US areas, aged roughly 18 to 89 years. Each recovered donor of Cohort 3 presented with two negative PCRs, clearance, or symptom resolution. The germline V gene has CDR1 SGHVS and CDR2 FQNEAQ. The CDR3 is made up of 13 amino acids. V was pared by 5 bases and J by 4 bases, with 11 bases between.

Sequenced material: PBMCs or T cells enriched from blood (not recorded which). The chain carries TRBV7-8 and TRBJ1-2; D is ambiguous. The receptor comes from a man in his forties who had recovered from COVID-19. This CDR3 is CASSPRGSYGYTF. The DNA of the CDR3 is TGTGCCAGCAGCCCCCGGGGTAGCTATGGCTACACCTTC.